These 7 T cell receptor beta chains were all obtained from the same sample, sequenced in a study of shared T cell receptors in the human thymus (dated by TCRdb to the early 2020s). Libraries were built with the immunoSEQ multiplex PCR assay. Not all clones reach the TCRdb copy of this immuneACCESS table, which keeps in-frame sequences only. Checked studies attribute under half of the gap to unresolved V genes and leave the rest unexplained. Here the sample has roughly 550,000 clones; around 78% occur a single time. Of the sample, around 0.012% is held by the ten largest clones. This same sample was also part of a study on human thymus T cells.

Sequencing was done on a sample of thymocytes. These TCRs come from a boy under two years old with a congenital heart defect. Donor details come from another sample of the same person, matched by shared clones.

The gene calls are TRBV9 and TRBJ2-7; TRBD2 agrees at 7 bases. V lost 1 base and J lost 1; bases outside the gene matches: 2. The CDR3 runs to 14 residues. The germline V gene encodes CDR1 SGDLS and CDR2 YYNGEE. This CDR3 is CASSVLAESYEQYF. CDR3 bases: TGTGCCAGCAGCGTACTAGCGGAGTCCTACGAGCAGTACTTC.

This chain links TRBV4-3 with TRBJ2-5; D unclear. Germline assignment: CDR1 LGHNA and CDR2 YSLEER. Between the trimmed V and J ends, which lost 0 bases and 7 bases, there was a span of 6 bases. The CDR3 is 12 residues long. The chain's CDR3 is CASSQDRGTQYF. CDR3 DNA sequence: TGCGCCAGCAGCCAAGATCGCGGGACCCAGTACTTC.

This sequence joins TRBV7-2 and TRBJ1-5; D may be TRBD1 (5 bases). Germline V gene lookup returns CDR1 SGHTA and CDR2 FQGNSA. V shed 3 bases and J shed 5 bases, with 14 bases lying between them. The CDR3 totals 15 residues. The CDR3 here is CASSLVPGVDQPQHF. The CDR3 DNA follows: TGTGCCAGCAGCTTGGTACCGGGGGTCGATCAGCCCCAGCATTTT.

The rearrangement links TRBV9 to TRBJ2-5, with TRBD2 matching 9 bases. This CDR3 is built from 18 residues. Germline V gene lookup returns CDR1 SGDLS and CDR2 YYNGEE. The V segment lost 5 bases and the J segment 3 bases; nucleotides outside the gene matches: 17. CDR3: CASSGGLKREVSEETQYF. The DNA of the CDR3 is TGTGCCAGCAGTGGGGGACTCAAGCGGGAGGTTAGCGAAGAGACCCAGTACTTC.

This clone came up once. The CDR3 sequence is CASSFGDRQETQYF. The CDR3 nucleotides read TGTGCCAGCAGCTTTGGGGACAGGCAAGAGACCCAGTACTTC. The rearrangement uses TRBV5-4 and TRBJ2-5; 8 bases line up with TRBD1. The CDR3 is 14 amino acids. V dropped 2 bases and J dropped 2; count of bases not matched to a gene: 2. CDR1 SGHNT and CDR2 YYREEE come from the germline V gene (reference sequence).

This chain joins TRBV11-2 and TRBJ2-7; 8 bases are a match to TRBD1. V shed 2 bases and J 0 bases; nucleotides not matched to a gene: 6. The germline V gene has CDR1 SGHAT and CDR2 FQNNGV. The length of the CDR3 is 16 residues. The CDR3 here is CASSLLPGQDSYEQYF. The CDR3 DNA is TGTGCCAGCAGCTTACTTCCGGGACAGGACTCCTACGAGCAGTACTTC.

This chain connects TRBV7-2 to TRBJ2-1, with D possibly matching TRBD2 (5 bases). CDR3 length: 15 amino acids. Germline CDR1 is SGHTA and CDR2 is FQGNSA. Trimming removed 4 bases from V and 7 bases from J, with 17 bases in between. CDR3 sequence reads: CASSYKGLVKNEQFF. The CDR3, as DNA: TGTGCCAGCAGCTATAAAGGACTCGTAAAGAATGAGCAGTTCTTC.